The 13 T cell receptor beta chains below were found in one sample sequenced in a study of early T cells in non-severe SARS-CoV-2 infection. TCRdb reanalysed the 5' RACE reads using MiXCR and keeps one entry per CDR3 protein. The repertoire consists of some 80,000 distinct CDR3 sequences, with 10% to 15% occurring once and the leading ten covering 3.4%. The sequencing sample was made of whole blood. These receptor sequences come from an adult who was a healthcare worker with PCR-confirmed SARS-CoV-2 infection or an uninfected control (not recorded which).

This clonotype showed up many times. The rearrangement uses TRBV27 and TRBJ1-5; TRBD1 is a possible D gene (6 bases). V lost 2 bases and J lost 3, with 11 bases in between. Germline CDR1 and CDR2: MNHEY and SMNVEV (reference sequence). The CDR3 totals 15 residues. The CDR3 bases are TGTGCCAGCAGTTTAGTACAGGGTTACAATCAGCCCCAGCATTTT. Amino acid sequence: CASSLVQGYNQPQHF.

This clonotype was observed at least ten times. The chain has TRBV10-1 and TRBJ1-1; a weak D match, TRBD1 (5 bases). Trimming removed 2 bases at V and 4 bases at J, with 5 bases between. Germline CDR1 reads WNHNN; CDR2 reads SYGVQD (reference sequence). The CDR3 is 12 residues long. The CDR3 DNA sequence: TGCGCCAGCAGTGAGGGGGGCACTGAAGCTTTCTTT. It codes for CASSEGGTEAFF.

The chain employs TRBV27 and TRBJ2-3; 8 nucleotides agree with TRBD2. V was pared by 5 bases and J by 2 bases, with 9 bases of the junction left unmatched. This CDR3 contains 16 residues. CDR1 and CDR2 (germline): MNHEY, SMNVEV (reference sequence). CDR3 in DNA: TGTGCCAGCAGTAAACTAGCGGCCAAAAACACAGATACGCAGTATTTT. The encoded protein is CASSKLAAKNTDTQYF.

This clonotype was observed many times. V and J are TRBV7-2 and TRBJ1-1, with D possibly being TRBD1 (6 bases). V dropped 5 bases and J dropped 0 bases, with 13 bases sitting between them. From germline, CDR1 is SGHTA and CDR2 FQGNSA. The CDR3 is 15 amino acids. The CDR3 region has the DNA TGTGCCAGCAGCCCCCGACAGGCCCTGAACACTGAAGCTTTCTTT. Encoded protein: CASSPRQALNTEAFF.

This clonotype has just a few counts. The chain joins TRBV6-6 to TRBJ2-7, with unresolved D. The CDR3 covers 11 residues. The germline V gene encodes CDR1 MNHNY and CDR2 SVGAGI (reference sequence). V dropped 6 bases and J dropped 2 bases, with 5 bases sitting between them. CDR3 region: CASRHAYEQYF. The CDR3 bases are TGTGCCAGCAGACACGCCTACGAGCAGTACTTC.

This clonotype was found many times. J is TRBJ2-1 and V is TRBV20-1; 7 bases line up with TRBD2. V lost 6 bases, J lost 4 bases, and 12 bases stayed unmatched. This CDR3 comprises 15 residues. CDR1 DFQATT and CDR2 SNEGSKA come from the germline V gene (reference sequence). The CDR3 reads CSAPPLASNYNEQFF. The CDR3 DNA reads as TGCAGTGCCCCCCCACTAGCGTCGAATTACAATGAGCAGTTCTTC.

This clonotype occurred many times. The genes are TRBV28 and TRBJ2-4; D ambiguous. Per germline, CDR1 MDHEN and CDR2 SYDVKM. The V and J ends lost 5 bases and 2 bases respectively, with 10 bases between them. The CDR3 has 14 amino acids. CDR3 sequence: CASSTQGTKNIQYF. In DNA form, the CDR3 reads TGTGCCAGCAGTACGCAAGGGACCAAAAACATTCAGTACTTC. The full variable domain, its missing parts supplied by reference TRBV28 and TRBJ2-4, is DVKVTQSSRYLVKRTGEKVFLECVQDMDHENMFWYRQDPGLGLRLIYFSYDVKMKEKGDIPEGYSVSREKKERFSLILESASTNQTSMYLCASSTQGTKNIQYFGAGTRLSVL.

This clonotype was counted between two and nine times. This rearrangement joins TRBV5-1 to TRBJ2-7; the D is unclear. V dropped 4 bases and J dropped 7 bases, with 18 bases sitting between them. The length of the CDR3 is 14 residues. Looked up from germline, CDR1 is SGHRS and CDR2 is YFSETQ. CDR3 protein: CASSPVRDPWEQYF. The CDR3 nucleotides are TGCGCCAGCAGCCCCGTTAGGGATCCGTGGGAGCAGTACTTC. The whole variable domain, remainder taken from reference TRBV5-1 and TRBJ2-7, is KAGVTQTPRYLIKTRGQQVTLSCSPISGHRSVSWYQQTPGQGLQFLFEYFSETQRNKGNFPGRFSGRQFSNSRSEMNVSTLELGDSALYLCASSPVRDPWEQYFGPGTRLTVT.

This clonotype was seen a few times. The CDR3 loop reads CASRKGGGEQYF. The CDR3 DNA follows: TGTGCCAGCAGAAAAGGGGGAGGCGAGCAGTACTTC. This sequence joins TRBV4-2 and TRBJ2-7, with D tentatively TRBD1 or TRBD2 (6 bases each). The CDR3 runs to 12 residues. Deletions cut 6 bases from V and 6 bases from J, with 12 bases between. Germline assignment: CDR1 LGHNA and CDR2 YNFKEQ.

This clonotype has a handful of counts. The V call is TRBV7-2, the J call TRBJ2-5; D not certain. This CDR3 is built from 13 residues. With 7 bases removed from V and 3 bases from J, the gap between germline ends came to 12 bases. Germline V gives CDR1 SGHTA, CDR2 FQGNSA. CDR3 coding DNA: TGTGCCAGCACCGCCCCGTGGAAAGAGACCCAGTACTTC. It codes for CASTAPWKETQYF.

This clonotype showed up just a few times. This chain links TRBV7-9 with TRBJ2-3; 7 bases match TRBD2. Germline CDR1 is SEHNR and CDR2 is FQNEAQ (reference sequence). The length of the CDR3 is 16 residues. The V gene end was trimmed by 6 bases and the J gene end by 0 bases; junction bases not matched to a gene: 9. CDR3 in amino acids: CASSQPLATSTDTQYF. The CDR3 nucleotides are TGTGCCAGCAGTCAACCACTAGCGACTAGCACAGATACGCAGTATTTT.

This clonotype was counted only a few times. The chain uses TRBV6-5 and TRBJ2-7; tentatively, D is TRBD1 (5 bases). Germline CDR1 reads MNHEY; CDR2 reads SVGAGI. Trimming removed 0 bases from V and 1 base from J, with 7 bases in between. The CDR3 consists of 14 residues. CDR3 sequence (DNA): TGTGCCAGCAGTTACTCCCCAGGGTCCTACGAGCAGTACTTC. Its protein product is CASSYSPGSYEQYF.

This chain joins TRBV7-3 and TRBJ2-7, with D perhaps TRBD1 or TRBD2 (5 bases each). The CDR3 loop spans 15 amino acids. Looked up from germline, CDR1 is SGHTA and CDR2 is FQGTGA. Trimming took off 1 base at V and 5 bases at J, with 15 bases between the two ends. In DNA form, the CDR3 reads TGTGCCAGCAGCTTAAAAACGGGGCCGTCCCACGAGCAGTACTTC. It translates to CASSLKTGPSHEQYF.